This TCR beta chain was sequenced in a study of cytomegalovirus exposure and HLA in healthy donors. CDR3 length equals 16 residues. Germline-derived CDR1 and CDR2 are KGHSH and LQKENI. Study-wide results and limits: TCR beta chains numbering some 150 were designated cytomegalovirus-associated. Sequence variants that were highly shared formed a cluster that was likely a sequencing artifact. Earlier analysis yielded a pattern in which most TCR beta V segments were productive about 90% or about 30% of the time.

Primers: 60 Vbeta forward and 13 Jbeta reverse. TCRdb's table, derived via immunoSEQ multiplex PCR, lists solely in-frame clones and lacks some. Counted here are some 150,000 clones, 70% to 85% occurring once; the ten biggest clones make up about 3.4%. This clone was seen a single time. Its antigen is unknown. The gene calls are TRBV18 and TRBJ2-5; D might be TRBD1 (9 bases). The last part of the DNA fits TRBJ2-7 better; the J call may be wrong. Material: PBMCs. This clonotype originated in a male donor in good health and CMV-seronegative. CDR3 in amino acids: CASSHGREQGAHEQYF. DNA of the CDR3: TGTGCCAGCTCACACGGGAGGGAACAGGGGGCCCACGAGCAGTACTTC.